The next 23 T cell receptor beta chains were all read from a single sample in a study of cytomegalovirus exposure and HLA in healthy donors. Vbeta (60) and Jbeta (13) primers were used in the PCR. The repertoire was sequenced with immunoSEQ multiplex PCR; TCRdb's copy has only in-frame clones and lacks some. The table shows roughly 120,000 clones, with 60% to 85% occurring only once. Sequencing was done on a sample of PBMCs. These receptors were collected from a human donor in good health.

This chain connects TRBV13 to TRBJ2-3; D gene uncertain. This CDR3 has 15 amino acids. Deletions cut 4 bases from V and 2 bases from J, with 13 bases between. Germline V gives CDR1 PRHDT, CDR2 FYEKMQ (reference sequence). The CDR3 region is CASSSPQKTTDTQYF. The CDR3 DNA sequence: TGTGCCAGCAGCTCTCCCCAGAAAACCACAGATACGCAGTATTTT.

The chain employs TRBV19 and TRBJ2-5; 7 bases are shared with TRBD1. The J call is uncertain, as TRBJ2-7 better fits the DNA end. Germline V gene lookup returns CDR1 LNHDA and CDR2 SQIVND (reference sequence). The CDR3 runs to 15 residues. Written as DNA, the CDR3 is TGTGCCAGTCGATCGACCTGGGACAGTGCCTACGAGCAGTACTTC. Its protein product is CASRSTWDSAYEQYF.

This clone was counted a single time. A junction end diverges from the germline sequence, so it may reflect a read error. The sample holds other DNA sequences that translate to the same CDR3. This rearrangement joins TRBV19 to TRBJ1-6, with a tentative D call TRBD1 (6 bases). Germline values: CDR1 LNHDA, CDR2 SQIVND (reference sequence). This CDR3 comprises 14 residues. The CDR3 spells CASSFQGRDSPLHF. The CDR3 nucleotides are TGTGCCAGTAGTTTTCAGGGGAGAGATTCACCCCTTCACTTT.

Comments on this clone: One junction end disagrees with the germline gene, perhaps due to a read error. This sequence joins TRBV4-1 and TRBJ1-1, with 10 bases that match TRBD1. The CDR3 totals 16 residues. Germline assignment: CDR1 MGHRA and CDR2 YSYEKL. CDR3 sequence: CASSRTRTGGRTEAFF. For the CDR3, the DNA is TGTGCCAGCAGCCGGACCCGGACAGGGGGACGTACTGAAGCTTTCTTT.

To note about this clone: The junction shows a germline mismatch at one end, possibly a read error. The V and J genes are TRBV5-1 and TRBJ2-1; 11 bases are a match to TRBD2. Germline CDR1 reads SGHRS; CDR2 reads YFSETQ. CDR3 size: 15 residues. The CDR3 DNA reads TGTGCCAGCAGCTGGGGACTAGCGGAATACAATGAGCAGTTCTTC. Residues: CASSWGLAEYNEQFF.

This clone was seen only once. V and J are TRBV5-1 and TRBJ2-3, with 8 nucleotides matching TRBD2. This CDR3 spans 16 amino acids. J was trimmed by 5 bases and V by 4 bases; bases with no gene match: 12. Germline CDR1 and CDR2: SGHRS and YFSETQ. The CDR3 DNA follows: TGCGCCAGCAGCCCCGATGAGCGGGGGCCGGGAGATACGCAGTATTTT. It encodes CASSPDERGPGDTQYF.

The V call is TRBV7-3, the J call TRBJ1-1; D perhaps matches TRBD1 (5 bases). The CDR3 totals 12 residues. Between the trimmed V and J ends, which lost 5 bases and 4 bases, there was a span of 8 bases. In germline, CDR1 is SGHTA, CDR2 FQGTGA. CDR3 bases: TGTGCCAGCAGCCAGGGTGGCACTGAAGCTTTCTTT. Its translation is CASSQGGTEAFF.

The genes are TRBV19 and TRBJ2-3; 8 nucleotides match TRBD2. The CDR3 extends over 16 amino acids. The junction had 7 bases not matched to a gene; V was cut back by 3 bases and J by 2 bases. Germline loops: CDR1 LNHDA, CDR2 SQIVND (reference sequence). CDR3 sequence reads: CASSIGTSIYTDTQYF. The CDR3 bases are TGTGCCAGTAGTATCGGGACTAGTATATACACAGATACGCAGTATTTT. Full variable domain (remainder filled in from reference TRBV19 and TRBJ2-3): DGGITQSPKYLFRKEGQNVTLSCEQNLNHDAMYWYRQDPGQGLRLIYYSQIVNDFQKGDIAEGYSVSREKKESFPLTVTSAQKNPTAFYLCASSIGTSIYTDTQYFGPGTRLTVL.

The V gene is TRBV27, the J gene TRBJ1-1; D possibly corresponds to TRBD1 (5 bases). CDR1 MNHEY and CDR2 SMNVEV come from the germline V gene (reference sequence). The CDR3 is 13 residues long. V was trimmed by 6 bases and J by 5 bases, leaving 13 bases between them. The CDR3 DNA follows: TGTGCCAGCAGGACGGTGGGGGGGACTGAAGCTTTCTTT. Its translation is CASRTVGGTEAFF.

The chain employs TRBV19 and TRBJ1-2; D perhaps matches TRBD1 (5 bases). Trimming pared 1 base from V and 6 bases from J, leaving 15 bases between. CDR1 is LNHDA, CDR2 SQIVND, per germline (reference sequence). The CDR3 length is 15 residues. CDR3 DNA: TGTGCCAGTAGTATAGTTAACTTCCCCAGGGATGGCTACACCTTC. This sequence encodes CASSIVNFPRDGYTF.

The CDR3 DNA is TGTGCCAGCAGCCCAAGGGCAGGGGAGAACACTGAAGCTTTCTTT. This translates into CASSPRAGENTEAFF. The chain has TRBV6-4 and TRBJ1-1; a weak D match, TRBD1 (6 bases). Germline loops: CDR1 MRHNA, CDR2 SNTAGT. The CDR3 loop spans 15 amino acids. V lost 6 bases and J lost 1, with 15 bases in between.

The V gene is TRBV7-2, the J gene TRBJ2-6, with D perhaps TRBD1 (7 bases). The germline CDR1 and CDR2 sequences are SGHTA and FQGNSA. The CDR3 spans 17 residues. The V gene lost 4 bases and the J gene lost 4 bases, with 17 bases spanning the gap. CDR3 sequence: CASSSRQGGGGANVLTF. CDR3 DNA: TGTGCCAGCAGCTCCCGACAGGGCGGAGGGGGGGCCAACGTCCTGACTTTC.

V is TRBV6-1 and J is TRBJ2-7, with D maybe TRBD2 (5 bases). Germline values: CDR1 MNHNS, CDR2 SASEGT. The CDR3 runs to 15 residues. Trimming removed 4 bases at V and 0 bases at J, with 13 bases between. In nucleotides, the CDR3 is TGTGCCAGCAGTGCCCAGGAGGCACCCTCCTACGAGCAGTACTTC. Translated, it gives CASSAQEAPSYEQYF.

The rearrangement links TRBV29-1 to TRBJ2-2, with D possibly matching TRBD1 (5 bases). V was cut by 5 bases and J by 4 bases, with 14 bases left in between. CDR1 is SQVTM, CDR2 ANQGSEA, per germline. This CDR3 has 14 amino acids. The CDR3 is CSVSWGSTTGELFF. The CDR3 DNA sequence: TGCAGCGTTTCTTGGGGCAGCACCACCGGGGAGCTGTTTTTT.

This sequence joins TRBV28 and TRBJ2-3; 8 bases are a match to TRBD2. Germline V lookup: CDR1 MDHEN, CDR2 SYDVKM. There are 14 residues in the CDR3. V dropped 4 bases and J dropped 5; count of bases not matched to a gene: 5. Here the CDR3 DNA reads TGTGCCAGCAGTTCGGGGGGGGCCGGAGATACGCAGTATTTT. This encodes CASSSGGAGDTQYF.

In its sample, this clone was seen once. V is TRBV5-1 and J is TRBJ2-5; D may be TRBD1 (5 bases). The CDR3 loop spans 14 amino acids. V was pared by 0 bases and J by 5 bases, with 11 bases between. The V gene's germline CDR1 is SGHRS and CDR2 YFSETQ. Here the CDR3 DNA reads TGCGCCAGCAGCTTGGAGGGGCAGATCGAGACCCAGTACTTC. Its translation: CASSLEGQIETQYF.

V usage is TRBV4-2 and J usage is TRBJ2-1; 8 nucleotides agree with TRBD1. Germline-derived CDR1 and CDR2 are LGHNA and YNFKEQ. This CDR3 has 15 amino acids. V was pared by 2 bases and J by 4 bases, with 4 bases of the junction left unmatched. CDR3 amino acids: CASSQSGTGYNEQFF. CDR3 DNA: TGTGCCAGCAGCCAATCCGGGACAGGTTACAATGAGCAGTTCTTC.

The rearrangement joins TRBV28 to TRBJ2-3; 9 bases agree with TRBD1. Germline CDR1 is MDHEN and CDR2 is SYDVKM. The CDR3 extends over 18 amino acids. The ends lost 1 base at V and 2 bases at J; junction bases unmatched: 10. Written as DNA, the CDR3 is TGTGCCAGCAGTTTATTCTCCATGAGGGACAGGGACACAGATACGCAGTATTTT. Translating gives CASSLFSMRDRDTDTQYF. The full variable domain, with the rest looked up from reference TRBV28 and TRBJ2-3, is DVKVTQSSRYLVKRTGEKVFLECVQDMDHENMFWYRQDPGLGLRLIYFSYDVKMKEKGDIPEGYSVSREKKERFSLILESASTNQTSMYLCASSLFSMRDRDTDTQYFGPGTRLTVL.

This chain connects TRBV15 to TRBJ2-3; D possibly corresponds to TRBD2 (6 bases). CDR3 length: 16 amino acids. V gave up 4 bases and J gave up 0 bases, with 14 bases separating them. Germline V lookup: CDR1 LNHNV, CDR2 YYDKDF (reference sequence). CDR3 bases: TGTGCCACCAGCATCGCGGCGGGGTATAGCACAGATACGCAGTATTTT. Amino acids: CATSIAAGYSTDTQYF.

CDR3 sequence: CASSPLGGGQETQYF. In DNA form, the CDR3 reads TGTGCCAGCAGCCCCCTCGGGGGGGGCCAAGAGACCCAGTACTTC. The rearrangement joins TRBV7-9 to TRBJ2-5, with TRBD2 identical over 8 bases. The germline V gene has CDR1 SEHNR and CDR2 FQNEAQ (reference sequence). J lost 1 base, V lost 5 bases, and 6 bases had no gene match. This CDR3 spans 15 amino acids.

The chain links TRBV15 to TRBJ1-1; D might be TRBD1 (5 bases). The CDR3 runs to 15 residues. Germline CDR1 LNHNV, CDR2 YYDKDF (reference sequence). Trimming cost V 5 bases and J 4 bases, with 17 bases left between them. The CDR3 bases are TGTGCCACCAGCTGGGACTTCCGAAGGGTCACTGAAGCTTTCTTT. As protein: CATSWDFRRVTEAFF.

This chain uses TRBV29-1 with TRBJ2-5, with 13 nucleotides matching TRBD2. CDR1 and CDR2 (germline): SQVTM, ANQGSEA. The CDR3 is 14 amino acids. J gave up 4 bases and V 6 bases, and 5 bases lay outside the gene matches. CDR3 sequence (DNA): TGCAGCGTACTTGGACTAGCGGGGGTAGAGACCCAGTACTTC. This encodes CSVLGLAGVETQYF.

A few counts support this clone. The J gene is TRBJ1-5, the V gene TRBV27; D remains ambiguous. Germline V gene lookup returns CDR1 MNHEY and CDR2 SMNVEV (reference sequence). Trimming took 2 bases from V and 2 from J, leaving 4 bases between them. The CDR3 consists of 13 residues. The CDR3 here is CASSLLGNQPQHF. The CDR3 DNA reads as TGTGCCAGCAGTTTACTAGGCAATCAGCCCCAGCATTTT.